This T cell receptor beta chain was identified in a study of beta chain features in type 1 diabetes. Notes on this clone: The antigen remains unidentified.

Points from the study as a whole: Any HLA-type effect on TCRB rearrangement remained unresolved here. Significant though moderate, a shortening of TCRB CDR3s appeared in all four CD4+ subsets of Type 1 diabetes patients.

Reverse transcribing all isolated RNA meant expressed TCRB transcripts were sequenced. Sequencing was performed with immunoSEQ multiplex PCR; in TCRdb, only in-frame clones are kept and a portion is missing. The sample yields 600,000 or so clones, over 10% seen once. Trimming cost V 0 bases and J 5 bases, with 14 bases left between them. CDR1 GTSNPN and CDR2 SVGIG come from the germline V gene (reference sequence). The CDR3 sequence is 15 residues long. The sequence derives from a man aged 25-40 years with type 1 diabetes. The chain couples TRBV30 to TRBJ2-1, with D maybe TRBD2 (5 bases). The sequenced sample consisted of naive CD4+ T cells from blood. The CDR3 here is CAWSVQPGMDNEQFF. CDR3 in DNA: TGTGCCTGGAGTGTACAACCGGGGATGGACAATGAGCAGTTCTTC.